The 5 T cell receptor beta chains in this list originate from one sample, sequenced in a study of Tregs in tolerant kidney transplant recipients. TCRdb keeps only in-frame clones here, not all; method: immunoSEQ multiplex PCR. Of 80,000 to 90,000 clones listed, more than 80% were seen once; the top ten hold roughly 5%. The sample consisted of CD8+ T cells from blood. Receptors originate from a human donor in good health.

The rearrangement uses TRBV29-1 and TRBJ2-7; 7 positions match TRBD1. With V trimmed by 2 bases and J by 0 bases, 7 bases remained unmatched. Germline assignment: CDR1 SQVTM and CDR2 ANQGSEA. The length of the CDR3 is 15 residues. CDR3 nucleotide sequence: TGCAGCGTTGAACTCCCGACAGGGTCCTCCTACGAGCAGTACTTC. Protein: CSVELPTGSSYEQYF.

J is TRBJ2-3 and V is TRBV9; 7 nucleotides agree with TRBD2. Germline assignment: CDR1 SGDLS and CDR2 YYNGEE. With 0 bases clipped from V and 3 bases from J, the junction kept 4 bases outside the gene matches. The CDR3 runs 15 residues. CDR3: CASSVGRRGTDTQYF. CDR3 coding DNA: TGTGCCAGCAGCGTAGGACGGCGGGGGACAGATACGCAGTATTTT.

This clone is a singleton in its sample. The chain carries TRBV5-4 and TRBJ2-7; D perhaps matches TRBD1 (5 bases). The germline CDR1 and CDR2 sequences are SGHNT and YYREEE (reference sequence). V lost 0 bases and J 5 bases, leaving 15 bases between the germline ends. The CDR3 consists of 15 residues. CDR3 in DNA: TGTGCCAGCAGCTTGGCCCGTGGGGCTGGCGACGAGCAGTACTTC. Translated, it gives CASSLARGAGDEQYF.

The CDR3 DNA follows: TGTGCCAGCCCCACCGGGGGCGTGACTGAAGCTTTCTTT. Translated, it gives CASPTGGVTEAFF. V is TRBV2 and J is TRBJ1-1, with TRBD1 as a possible D gene (6 bases). The CDR3 loop spans 13 amino acids. Germline V lookup: CDR1 SNHLY, CDR2 FYNNEI. The V gene lost 8 bases and the J gene lost 5 bases, with 15 bases spanning the gap.

The V and J genes are TRBV10-2 and TRBJ2-7; D may be TRBD1 (5 bases). The V and J ends lost 3 bases and 4 bases respectively, with 10 bases between them. The CDR3 contains 13 residues. Germline lookup yields CDR1 WSHSY and CDR2 SAAADI. CDR3 region: CASSDWQGYEQYF. The DNA for the CDR3 is TGCGCCAGCAGTGATTGGCAGGGTTACGAGCAGTACTTC.